The rows below give T cell receptor beta chains drawn from one sample of a study of shared clonotypes between healthy human individuals. Using immunoSEQ multiplex PCR, the repertoire was profiled, and TCRdb retains in-frame clones only, with some absent. The sample holds a few million clones, about 94% seen once. The source material was naive CD4+ T cells sorted from blood. The source is a man aged 18 to 29 in good health. Each CDR3 is given with its conserved first and last residue. D genes are given only for firm matches. Only part of the rows carry a size: once, few, many, or a class if the clone is expanded.

v_gene,len,d_gene,abundance,j_gene,CDR3nt,CDR3aa
TRBV5-1,17,-,-,TRBJ2-7,TGCGCCAGCAGAGGTCCAGGTCAGGCGGACTCAGCCTACGAGCAGTACTTC,CASRGPGQADSAYEQYF
TRBV5-4,14,-,-,TRBJ1-1,TGTGCCAGCAGCTTCTCGACCGATGTGGTTGAAGCTTTCTTT,CASSFSTDVVEAFF
TRBV11-1,16,TRBD2,-,TRBJ2-3,TGTGCCAGCAGCTTAGGGACTAGCGTAAGCACAGATACGCAGTATTTT,CASSLGTSVSTDTQYF
TRBV25-1,16,TRBD1,-,TRBJ2-5,TGTGCCAGCAGTGACCCCGGACAGGGGGTTCAAGAGACCCAGTACTTC,CASSDPGQGVQETQYF
TRBV5-1,14,-,-,TRBJ1-1,TGCGCCAGCAGCTTGGGAGGGGGAAGCACTGAAGCTTTCTTT,CASSLGGGSTEAFF
TRBV7-9,15,-,-,TRBJ1-2,TGTGCCAGCAGCTTAGAGGTCACAGGAGTTCATGGCTACACCTTC,CASSLEVTGVHGYTF
TRBV5-8,12,-,-,TRBJ1-2,TGTGCCAGCAGCTCCGGGAGCTATGGCTACACCTTC,CASSSGSYGYTF
TRBV5-4,15,-,-,TRBJ2-1,TGTGCCAGCAGCTTGGCGGGACTCACTATCAATGAGCAGTTCTTC,CASSLAGLTINEQFF
TRBV6-5,15,TRBD2,-,TRBJ2-7,TGTGCCAGCAGTTCCCCTACGGGAGGCTCCTACGAGCAGTACTTC,CASSSPTGGSYEQYF
TRBV20-1,10,-,-,TRBJ1-2,TGCAGTGCTAGAATGGATGGCTACACCTTC,CSARMDGYTF
TRBV6-1,13,-,-,TRBJ2-3,TGTGCCAGCAGTCCCAACAGGGCGGATACGCAGTATTTT,CASSPNRADTQYF
TRBV2,13,-,-,TRBJ2-7,TGTGCCAGCATGAGCCGCCCAATCTACGAGCAGTACTTC,CASMSRPIYEQYF
TRBV12-5,15,-,-,TRBJ2-7,TGTGCTAGTGGTTTGGGGGAACTGCAGTTCGCCGAGCAGTACTTC,CASGLGELQFAEQYF
TRBV9,13,-,-,TRBJ1-1,TGTGCCAGCAGCGTAGCTACGAGGACTGAAGCTTTCTTT,CASSVATRTEAFF
TRBV5-1,18,-,-,TRBJ1-5,TGCGCCAGCAGCTTGGATGGGGCCGGGGCGGACGGCAATCAGCCCCAGCATTTT,CASSLDGAGADGNQPQHF
TRBV9,17,TRBD2,once,TRBJ2-2,TGTGCCAGCAGCTTCCGGACTAGATCGGCCCCGACCGGGGAGCTGTTTTTT,CASSFRTRSAPTGELFF
TRBV5-6,12,-,-,TRBJ1-1,TGTGCCAGCAGCTACAGACAGACTGAAGCTTTCTTT,CASSYRQTEAFF
TRBV18,14,-,-,TRBJ1-4,TGTGCCAGCTCCTATCGGGGGGCAGATGAAAAACTGTTTTTT,CASSYRGADEKLFF
TRBV28,14,TRBD2,once,TRBJ2-2,TGTGCCAGCCTCTCGGGGGGAAACACCGGGGAGCTGTTTTTT,CASLSGGNTGELFF
TRBV5-1,14,-,-,TRBJ1-1,TGCGCCAGCAGCCCCGAAGGGGGGAACACTGAAGCTTTCTTT,CASSPEGGNTEAFF
TRBV10-3,14,TRBD2,-,TRBJ2-7,TGTGCCATCAGTGAAGAGACTAGCGGTTACGAGCAGTACTTC,CAISEETSGYEQYF
TRBV29-1,14,-,-,TRBJ1-5,TGCAGCGTCGCTACAGGGAAACTCAATCAGCCCCAGCATTTT,CSVATGKLNQPQHF
TRBV2,11,-,-,TRBJ1-3,TGTGCCAGCAGTGCGGGCCGCACCATATATTTT,CASSAGRTIYF
TRBV27,16,-,-,TRBJ2-7,TGTGCCAGCAGTCTAGTTCCCGGGACATACTCCTACGAGCAGTACTTC,CASSLVPGTYSYEQYF
TRBV5-4,15,-,-,TRBJ2-1,TGTGCCAGCAGCATTGATAGGAGCTCCTACAATGAGCAGTTCTTC,CASSIDRSSYNEQFF
TRBV5-1,13,-,-,TRBJ2-2,TGCGCCAGCAGCTCCCAGGGTTCCGGGGAGCTGTTTTTT,CASSSQGSGELFF
TRBV7-9,16,-,once,TRBJ1-2,TGTGCCAGCAGCTCGTCGACAGTGGTCTTCGATGATGGCTACACCTTC,CASSSSTVVFDDGYTF
TRBV10-3,15,TRBD1,-,TRBJ1-2,TGTGCCATCAGTGAGCTCTCCGGGACAGTCTATGGCTACACCTTC,CAISELSGTVYGYTF
TRBV7-8,14,-,-,TRBJ1-3,TGTGCCACCTCTGGGGGGGTTTCTGGAAACACCATATATTTT,CATSGGVSGNTIYF
TRBV27,13,-,-,TRBJ1-1,TGTGCCAGCAGTTTGGTAATGAACACTGAAGCTTTCTTT,CASSLVMNTEAFF
TRBV4-1,16,TRBD2,-,TRBJ2-5,TGCGCCAGCAGAAAGGGAAGCGGGAGCATCCAAGAGACCCAGTACTTC,CASRKGSGSIQETQYF
TRBV30,17,-,-,TRBJ1-4,TGTGCCTGGAGCCCTCCCCGGGGGCTGCGGGCTAATGAAAAACTGTTTTTT,CAWSPPRGLRANEKLFF
TRBV6-7,18,-,-,TRBJ2-6,TGTGCCAGCAGTGTACGAAGCGTATTTACAAATCGGGCCAACGTCCTGACTTTC,CASSVRSVFTNRANVLTF
TRBV10-3,17,TRBD2,-,TRBJ2-1,TGTGCCATCAGTGAGTCGCAGCTAGCGGGAGGAATGGATGAGCAGTTCTTC,CAISESQLAGGMDEQFF
TRBV7-2,15,-,-,TRBJ1-3,TGTGCCAGCAGCTTAGTGCGGGGGTCTGGAAACACCATATATTTT,CASSLVRGSGNTIYF
TRBV7-9,12,-,-,TRBJ1-1,TGTGCCAGCAGCCCAGAGTTCACTGAAGCTTTCTTT,CASSPEFTEAFF
TRBV19,16,TRBD1,-,TRBJ1-2,TGTGCCAGTAGTCCTCGGACAGGGGAAAGCGGCTATGGCTACACCTTC,CASSPRTGESGYGYTF
TRBV6-5,13,-,once,TRBJ1-2,TGTGCCAGCAGTTACTCCGGACGATGGGACTACACCTTC,CASSYSGRWDYTF
TRBV6-5,12,-,-,TRBJ2-1,TGTGCCAGCGGGGGTAACTACAATGAGCAGTTCTTC,CASGGNYNEQFF
TRBV11-3,14,TRBD2,-,TRBJ2-1,TGTGCCAGCAGCTTTGGCGGGAGTATAAATGAGCAGTTCTTC,CASSFGGSINEQFF